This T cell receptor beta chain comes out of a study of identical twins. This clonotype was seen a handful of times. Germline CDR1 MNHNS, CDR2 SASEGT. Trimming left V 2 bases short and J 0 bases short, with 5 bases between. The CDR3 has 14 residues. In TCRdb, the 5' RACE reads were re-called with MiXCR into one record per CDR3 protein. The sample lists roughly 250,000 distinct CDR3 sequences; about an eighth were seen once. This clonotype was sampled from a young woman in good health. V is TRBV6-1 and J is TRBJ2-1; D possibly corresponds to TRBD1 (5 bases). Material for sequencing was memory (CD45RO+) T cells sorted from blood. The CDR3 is CASSERGSYNEQFF. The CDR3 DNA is TGTGCCAGCAGTGAAAGGGGCTCCTACAATGAGCAGTTCTTC.